This is a list of T cell receptor beta chains from one sample in a study of cytomegalovirus exposure and HLA in healthy donors. Only in-frame clones appear in the TCRdb table, and some are missing; sequencing was by immunoSEQ multiplex PCR. The sample has 150,000 or so clones; roughly 93% are singletons. Input material: PBMCs. The receptors shown here come from a man aged 18 to 29 in good health and CMV-seropositive. Both conserved end residues are part of each CDR3. Fields, in order: clone size, J gene, D gene, V gene, CDR3 protein, CDR3 DNA. The D gene is left open where the match is weak. Only some rows state a clone size, as once, few, many or a class for expanded clones.

NA	TRBJ1-5	TRBD1	TRBV2	CASSALTGNQPQHF	TGTGCCAGCAGTGCATTGACAGGGAATCAGCCCCAGCATTTT
NA	TRBJ2-7	TRBD1	TRBV5-1	CASSPGQIDYEQYF	TGCGCCAGCAGCCCGGGACAGATCGACTACGAGCAGTACTTC
NA	TRBJ2-7	NA	TRBV5-5	CASSWRQTSYEQYF	TGTGCCAGCAGCTGGAGACAGACCTCCTACGAGCAGTACTTC
NA	TRBJ2-7	NA	TRBV7-9	CASSRGTGLVSYEQYF	TGTGCCAGCAGCCGCGGGACGGGCCTTGTCTCCTACGAGCAGTACTTC
NA	TRBJ2-1	TRBD2	TRBV2	CASSRQAGSYNEQFF	TGTGCCAGCAGTAGGCAAGCGGGATCCTACAATGAGCAGTTCTTC
NA	TRBJ2-5	TRBD1	TRBV28	CASRETGKGETQYF	TGTGCCAGCAGGGAGACAGGGAAGGGGGAGACCCAGTACTTC
once	TRBJ2-3	NA	TRBV5-1	CASSLQTEPQYF	TGCGCCAGCAGCTTACAGACGGAACCGCAGTATTTT
NA	TRBJ2-7	TRBD2	TRBV5-1	CASSIATSGSTHEQYF	TGCGCCAGCAGCATTGCGACTAGCGGGAGCACCCACGAGCAGTACTTC
NA	TRBJ2-2	NA	TRBV19	CASSPRTSGELFF	TGTGCCAGTAGTCCCAGGACAAGCGGGGAGCTGTTTTTT
NA	TRBJ1-5	TRBD1	TRBV2	CASSQGALGQPQHF	TGTGCCAGCAGTCAGGGGGCATTGGGGCAGCCCCAGCATTTT
NA	TRBJ1-5	NA	TRBV28	CASRRGIISNQPQHF	TGTGCCAGCAGACGCGGAATCATTAGCAATCAGCCCCAGCATTTT
NA	TRBJ2-2	TRBD2	TRBV29-1	CSVGTTNTGELFF	TGCAGCGTCGGGACTACGAACACCGGGGAGCTGTTTTTT
NA	TRBJ2-1	TRBD1	TRBV19	CASGTDNYNEQFF	TGTGCCAGTGGGACAGATAACTACAATGAGCAGTTCTTC
NA	TRBJ1-2	NA	TRBV19	CASTRRGRALYGYTF	TGTGCCAGTACGAGAAGAGGCAGGGCTTTATATGGCTACACCTTC
NA	TRBJ2-1	TRBD2	TRBV14	CASSPYKLAGLDNEQFF	TGTGCCAGCAGCCCATACAAACTAGCGGGACTTGACAATGAGCAGTTCTTC
NA	TRBJ2-5	TRBD2	TRBV5-4	CASSAGGLYTGVETQYF	TGTGCCAGCAGCGCGGGGGGACTCTATACGGGGGTAGAGACCCAGTACTTC
NA	TRBJ2-3	TRBD2	TRBV5-1	CASSLGAGPTDTQYF	TGCGCCAGCAGCTTGGGAGCGGGACCCACAGATACGCAGTATTTT
NA	TRBJ1-1	TRBD1	TRBV18	CASSPRTGGVGNTEAFF	TGTGCCAGCTCACCACGCACAGGGGGCGTTGGGAACACTGAAGCTTTCTTT
NA	TRBJ1-1	TRBD1	TRBV27	CASSLTQGRTEAFF	TGTGCCAGCAGTTTAACACAGGGGAGGACTGAAGCTTTCTTT
NA	TRBJ2-7	TRBD1	TRBV5-4	CASSKTGTGVEQYF	TGTGCCAGCAGCAAAACCGGGACAGGGGTTGAGCAGTACTTC
NA	TRBJ2-3	TRBD2	TRBV6-1	CASSEGLAGFTDTQYF	TGTGCCAGCAGTGAGGGACTAGCGGGCTTCACAGATACGCAGTATTTT
once	TRBJ2-7	TRBD2	TRBV11-2	CASSLAGVGYEQYF	TGTGCCAGCAGCTTGGCGGGAGTGGGTTACGAGCAGTACTTC
NA	TRBJ2-2	TRBD2	TRBV10-2	CASSVLLGSGSAGELFF	TGCGCCAGCAGTGTCCTTTTAGGTAGCGGGAGCGCCGGGGAGCTGTTTTTT
NA	TRBJ2-7	TRBD2	TRBV5-1	CASRLAGSYEQYF	TGCGCCAGCAGGCTAGCGGGATCTTACGAGCAGTACTTC
once	TRBJ1-2	NA	TRBV14	CASSQGQFGYGYTF	TGTGCCAGCAGCCAAGGACAGTTTGGCTATGGCTACACCTTC
NA	TRBJ2-3	TRBD2	TRBV28	CASSLLADRTDTQYF	TGTGCCAGCAGTCTCCTAGCGGATCGCACAGATACGCAGTATTTT
NA	TRBJ1-2	TRBD1	TRBV29-1	CSVEGDRASGYTF	TGCAGCGTTGAGGGCGACAGGGCTTCTGGCTACACCTTC
NA	TRBJ2-3	TRBD2	TRBV5-1	CASSLGTSGSSIVTDTQYF	TGCGCCAGCAGCTTGGGAACTAGCGGGAGTTCAATTGTGACAGATACGCAGTATTTT
NA	TRBJ2-7	NA	TRBV5-1	CASSPTPPSYEQYF	TGCGCCAGCAGCCCCACACCCCCCTCCTACGAGCAGTACTTC
NA	TRBJ2-3	NA	TRBV19	CASSPGLMADTQYF	TGTGCCAGTAGTCCCGGACTAATGGCAGATACGCAGTATTTT
NA	TRBJ1-4	TRBD1	TRBV28	CASSSDSLDRVEKLFF	TGTGCCAGCAGTTCAGACAGTTTGGACAGGGTAGAAAAACTGTTTTTT
NA	TRBJ1-1	NA	TRBV29-1	CSVGQTSHTEAFF	TGCAGCGTTGGACAGACTTCCCACACTGAAGCTTTCTTT
NA	TRBJ1-3	TRBD1	TRBV6-1	CASRMTGAGNTIYF	TGTGCCAGCAGGATGACAGGGGCTGGAAACACCATATATTTT
NA	TRBJ2-7	TRBD1	TRBV5-1	CASSWGTPGQGYEQYF	TGCGCCAGCAGCTGGGGGACCCCGGGACAGGGCTACGAGCAGTACTTC
NA	TRBJ1-1	NA	TRBV4-1	CASSQEPRRGAFF	TGCGCCAGCAGCCAAGAGCCTCGGCGGGGGGCTTTCTTT
NA	TRBJ2-3	TRBD1	TRBV6-5	CASSRDRVASDTQYF	TGTGCCAGCAGTCGTGACAGGGTGGCTTCAGATACGCAGTATTTT
NA	TRBJ2-7	TRBD2	TRBV7-8	CASSRLAGEARIYEQYF	TGTGCCAGCAGCCGCCTAGCGGGAGAGGCCAGAATTTACGAGCAGTACTTC
NA	TRBJ1-1	NA	TRBV2	CASQVDMNAEAFF	TGTGCCAGTCAGGTGGATATGAACGCTGAAGCTTTCTTT
NA	TRBJ1-3	TRBD1	TRBV5-1	CASSLTGTAGNTIYF	TGCGCCAGCAGCTTAACCGGGACAGCTGGAAACACCATATATTTT
NA	TRBJ2-1	TRBD2	TRBV25-1	CASSEYRGVEQFF	TGTGCCAGCAGTGAATACCGGGGGGTTGAGCAGTTCTTC
NA	TRBJ2-6	TRBD2	TRBV28	CASSLPGLYAPAGTSSGANVLTF	TGTGCCAGCAGTTTGCCTGGCTTGTATGCCCCAGCGGGAACCAGCTCTGGGGCCAACGTCCTGACTTTC
NA	TRBJ1-5	TRBD1	TRBV10-3	CAISGQGAGNQPQHF	TGTGCCATCAGTGGACAGGGGGCTGGTAATCAGCCCCAGCATTTT
NA	TRBJ2-7	NA	TRBV9	CASSVGWGDSYEQYF	TGTGCCAGCAGCGTAGGGTGGGGGGACTCCTACGAGCAGTACTTC
once	TRBJ1-1	NA	TRBV19	CASSRNGRNTEAFF	TGTGCCAGTAGTAGGAATGGGAGAAACACTGAAGCTTTCTTT
once	TRBJ1-1	NA	TRBV27	CASSTHREMDTEAFF	TGTGCCAGCAGTACCCACAGGGAAATGGACACTGAAGCTTTCTTT
NA	TRBJ2-3	NA	TRBV27	CASSLRDTQYF	TGTGCCAGCAGTTTACGTGATACGCAGTATTTT
NA	TRBJ2-1	TRBD2	TRBV19	CASSSLSGRVSTYNEQFF	TGTGCCAGTAGTTCCCTTAGCGGGAGGGTCTCCACCTACAATGAGCAGTTCTTC
NA	TRBJ1-2	TRBD1	TRBV5-6	CASSSGTGAGYTF	TGTGCCAGCAGCTCAGGGACAGGGGCTGGCTACACCTTC
NA	TRBJ2-1	TRBD2	TRBV9	CASSVSSGTYNEQFF	TGTGCCAGCAGCGTAAGTAGCGGGACCTACAATGAGCAGTTCTTC
NA	TRBJ2-3	NA	TRBV11-2	CASSLAIGRGTDTQYF	TGTGCCAGCAGCTTAGCCATCGGGAGAGGCACAGATACGCAGTATTTT
NA	TRBJ2-6	NA	TRBV29-1	CSVESSGANVLTF	TGCAGCGTTGAGAGCTCTGGGGCCAACGTCCTGACTTTC
NA	TRBJ2-2	TRBD2	TRBV7-9	CASSLWGGISAGELFF	TGTGCCAGCAGCTTGTGGGGAGGGATTAGCGCCGGGGAGCTGTTTTTT
NA	TRBJ2-7	TRBD2	TRBV7-2	CASSLEAGSYEQYF	TGTGCCAGCAGCTTAGAAGCGGGGTCCTACGAGCAGTACTTC
NA	TRBJ1-6	NA	TRBV21-1	CASSKLPRAGGSPLHF	TGTGCCAGCAGCAAACTACCCCGCGCGGGGGGTTCACCCCTCCACTTT
NA	TRBJ2-7	TRBD1	TRBV7-9	CASSIGSGQGINEQYF	TGTGCCAGCAGCATTGGATCGGGACAGGGTATTAACGAGCAGTACTTC
NA	TRBJ2-7	TRBD1	TRBV4-1	CASSPPGQKYEQYF	TGCGCCAGCAGCCCGCCGGGACAGAAGTACGAGCAGTACTTC
NA	TRBJ1-1	NA	TRBV5-1	CASSLDRAKMNTEAFF	TGCGCCAGCAGCTTGGACAGGGCCAAAATGAACACTGAAGCTTTCTTT
NA	TRBJ2-7	TRBD2	TRBV10-3	CAISESVASGSPFYEQYF	TGTGCCATCAGTGAGTCGGTGGCTAGCGGGAGCCCCTTTTACGAGCAGTACTTC